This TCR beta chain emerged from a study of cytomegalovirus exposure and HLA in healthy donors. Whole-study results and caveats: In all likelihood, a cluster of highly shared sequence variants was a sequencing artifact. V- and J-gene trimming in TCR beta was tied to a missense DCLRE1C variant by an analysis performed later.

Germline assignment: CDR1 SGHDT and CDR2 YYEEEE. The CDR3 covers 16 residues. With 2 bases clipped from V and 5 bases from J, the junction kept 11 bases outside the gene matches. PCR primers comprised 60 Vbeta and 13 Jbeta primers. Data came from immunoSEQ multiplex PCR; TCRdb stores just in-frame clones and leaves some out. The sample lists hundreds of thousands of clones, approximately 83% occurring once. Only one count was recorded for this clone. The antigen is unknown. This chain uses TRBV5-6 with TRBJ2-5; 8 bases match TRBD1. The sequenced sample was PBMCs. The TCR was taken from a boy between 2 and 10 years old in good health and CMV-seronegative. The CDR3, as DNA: TGTGCCAGCAGCTTCAGGGGGCCCCAAGTTGGGGAGACCCAGTACTTC. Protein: CASSFRGPQVGETQYF.